Sequencing of this TCR beta chain was carried out in a study of OX40 agonist ivuxolimab in advanced cancers. This clone has a single count. Clones were sequenced by immunoSEQ multiplex PCR, and TCRdb holds only the in-frame ones, with some missing. The sample holds some 35,000 clones; about 80% are singletons and the top ten take 15% to 20%. Germline V CDR1 and CDR2: SGHDT, YYEEEE. V lost 2 bases, J lost 4 bases, and 12 bases lay in between. The CDR3 extends over 14 amino acids. The material sequenced was CD4+ or CD8+ T cells sorted from blood, taken in a trial of the OX40 agonist ivuxolimab. The source of this sequence is an adult with an advanced solid tumor such as melanoma, head and neck, liver or kidney cancer. The genes are TRBV5-6 and TRBJ1-1; D might be TRBD1 (5 bases). The CDR3: CASSLEGEGTEAFF. The CDR3 coding sequence is TGTGCCAGCAGCTTAGAAGGGGAGGGCACTGAAGCTTTCTTT.